The rows below give T cell receptor beta chains drawn from one sample of a study of CD8+ T cells in alopecia areata. Repertoires were generated with immunoSEQ multiplex PCR, while TCRdb's copy carries only in-frame clones and drops some. The top ten hold about 4.9% of the sample, which has roughly 150,000 clones, about 54% seen once. Sample: CD4+ T cells sorted from blood. These TCRs come from a human donor in good health. Both conserved end residues are part of each CDR3. Fields, in order: D gene, J gene, clone size, V gene, CDR3 DNA, CDR3 protein. The D gene is left open where the match is weak. Clone size is stated in some rows and not others, as once, few, many or a class when expanded.

d_gene: -; j_gene: TRBJ1-2; abundance: -; v_gene: TRBV5-6; CDR3nt: TGTGCCAGCAGCTTGTTGGCCAGGTTGAGAGGTGGCTACACCTTC; CDR3aa: CASSLLARLRGGYTF
d_gene: TRBD2; j_gene: TRBJ2-1; abundance: few; v_gene: TRBV7-9; CDR3nt: TGTGCCAGCAGCTCAAAGGCACTAGCGGGGGACAATGAGCAGTTCTTC; CDR3aa: CASSSKALAGDNEQFF
d_gene: -; j_gene: TRBJ1-1; abundance: -; v_gene: TRBV5-1; CDR3nt: TGCGCCAGCAGCACTGGGACATCCATCAGGAACACTGAAGCTTTCTTT; CDR3aa: CASSTGTSIRNTEAFF
d_gene: -; j_gene: TRBJ1-3; abundance: -; v_gene: TRBV5-1; CDR3nt: TGCGCCAGCAGCGCAAGCTCTGGAAACACCATATATTTT; CDR3aa: CASSASSGNTIYF
d_gene: -; j_gene: TRBJ2-2; abundance: -; v_gene: TRBV6-5; CDR3nt: TGTGCCAGCAGTTTAGATGGTGGCAGCAACACCGGGGAGCTGTTTTTT; CDR3aa: CASSLDGGSNTGELFF
d_gene: -; j_gene: TRBJ1-5; abundance: -; v_gene: TRBV6-1; CDR3nt: TGTGCCAGCAGTGCCCGGCCTCCCACAAACAATCAGCCCCAGCATTTT; CDR3aa: CASSARPPTNNQPQHF
d_gene: -; j_gene: TRBJ2-1; abundance: few; v_gene: TRBV19; CDR3nt: TGTGCCAGTAGCACTCAAAGCTCCTACAATGAGCAGTTCTTC; CDR3aa: CASSTQSSYNEQFF
d_gene: -; j_gene: TRBJ2-1; abundance: -; v_gene: TRBV6-8; CDR3nt: TGTGCCAGCAGTTATTTTGTTGGGCAGTTCTTC; CDR3aa: CASSYFVGQFF
d_gene: -; j_gene: TRBJ2-4; abundance: -; v_gene: TRBV9; CDR3nt: TGTGCCAGCAGCGAGGCGGGGCCTGGAAACATTCAGTACTTC; CDR3aa: CASSEAGPGNIQYF
d_gene: TRBD1; j_gene: TRBJ2-7; abundance: -; v_gene: TRBV27; CDR3nt: TGTGCCAGCAGTGCCCCGGGACAGGGAAGTGAGCAGTACTTC; CDR3aa: CASSAPGQGSEQYF
d_gene: TRBD1; j_gene: TRBJ2-4; abundance: -; v_gene: TRBV28; CDR3nt: TGTGCCAGCAGTTTATTTGGGACAGGGGGCAAAAACATTCAGTACTTC; CDR3aa: CASSLFGTGGKNIQYF